Each of the 29 T cell receptor beta chains below was sequenced from the same sample in a study of early T cells in non-severe SARS-CoV-2 infection. Each CDR3 protein gets one entry after TCRdb re-called the 5' RACE reads with MiXCR. This sample has tens of thousands of distinct CDR3 sequences; around 6.1% occur once, and the top ten carry roughly an eighth. Source material: whole blood. The source is an adult who was a healthcare worker with PCR-confirmed SARS-CoV-2 infection or an uninfected control (not recorded which).

This clonotype was seen many times. This chain connects TRBV29-1 to TRBJ2-5; maybe TRBD2 (6 bases). V was trimmed by 4 bases and J by 10 bases, leaving 10 bases between them. Germline values: CDR1 SQVTM, CDR2 ANQGSEA. The CDR3 is 10 amino acids. In DNA form, the CDR3 reads TGCAGCGTTGTAGCCGGGGGCCAGTACTTC. Encoded protein: CSVVAGGQYF.

This clonotype was found a few times. V is TRBV28 and J is TRBJ2-1, with D tentatively TRBD1 (5 bases). The V and J ends lost 6 bases and 1 base respectively, with 7 bases between them. Germline CDR1 and CDR2: MDHEN and SYDVKM. The CDR3 is 13 residues long. The CDR3 loop is CASRTDSYNEQFF. Here the CDR3 DNA reads TGTGCCAGCAGGACAGATTCCTACAATGAGCAGTTCTTC.

This clonotype was detected a few times. The genes are TRBV24-1 and TRBJ2-2; possibly TRBD1 or TRBD2 for D (5 bases each). CDR1 and CDR2 (germline): KGHDR, SFDVKD. V lost 3 bases and J lost 6, with 19 bases in between. The CDR3 covers 17 residues. The CDR3 sequence is CATSDRRGLRSSGELFF. The DNA for the CDR3 is TGTGCCACCAGTGATCGCCGGGGCCTACGATCTTCCGGGGAGCTGTTTTTT.

This clonotype appeared many times. The J gene is TRBJ1-2, the V gene TRBV12-3 or TRBV12-4; 7 nucleotides line up with TRBD1. The CDR3 extends over 14 amino acids. The ends lost 5 bases at V and 1 base at J; junction bases unmatched: 4. The CDR3 sequence: CASSAGTDNYGYTF. The CDR3 bases are TGTGCCAGCAGTGCCGGGACAGATAACTATGGCTACACCTTC.

The table lists this clonotype with many counts. The gene calls are TRBV27 and TRBJ2-2; D is perhaps TRBD1 (5 bases). Per the germline V gene, CDR1 is MNHEY and CDR2 is SMNVEV (reference sequence). Trimming took 2 bases from V and 5 from J, leaving 9 bases between them. The length of the CDR3 is 14 residues. The CDR3: CASSLQGMTGELFF. The CDR3 DNA reads as TGTGCCAGCAGTTTACAGGGTATGACCGGGGAGCTGTTTTTT.

This clonotype was found many times. This chain links TRBV20-1 with TRBJ2-1; D possibly matches TRBD1 or TRBD2 (5 bases each). V dropped 5 bases and J dropped 2 bases, with 16 bases sitting between them. The CDR3 has 15 amino acids. Germline lookup yields CDR1 DFQATT and CDR2 SNEGSKA (reference sequence). CDR3 bases: TGCAGTGCTCCCCCCGGGGCAAATACCTACAATGAGCAGTTCTTC. Translation gives CSAPPGANTYNEQFF.

The chain uses TRBV10-3 and TRBJ2-5; D perhaps matches TRBD2 (6 bases). Germline-derived CDR1 and CDR2 are ENHRY and SYGVKD. Deletions cut 6 bases from V and 2 bases from J, with 13 bases between. The CDR3 is 14 residues long. The CDR3 protein is CAIRAGEVQETQYF. CDR3 bases: TGTGCCATCAGGGCCGGGGAGGTACAAGAGACCCAGTACTTC.

This clonotype came up many times. In DNA form, the CDR3 reads TGTGCCAGCAGGACACGTAGCGGGGGTAACAATGAGCAGTTCTTC. This codes for CASRTRSGGNNEQFF. The V and J genes are TRBV2 and TRBJ2-1, with 9 bases identical to TRBD2. V gave up 6 bases and J gave up 5 bases; unmatched junction bases: 8. The CDR3 is 15 residues long. CDR1 is SNHLY and CDR2 is FYNNEI in the germline V gene.

The V call is TRBV10-2, the J call TRBJ2-2, with D perhaps TRBD1 or TRBD2 (5 bases each). CDR3 length equals 17 residues. The germline V gene encodes CDR1 WSHSY and CDR2 SAAADI. V was clipped by 5 bases and J by 6 bases, with 22 bases between them. The CDR3 nucleotides are TGCGCCAGCAGTCCTAGGGACCACGGTTTGTTTTCCGGGGAGCTGTTTTTT. It codes for CASSPRDHGLFSGELFF.

This clonotype showed up many times. CDR3 residues: CASSQAPGTDTQYF. The DNA of the CDR3 is TGCGCCAGCAGCCAAGCTCCTGGCACAGATACGCAGTATTTT. The rearrangement links TRBV4-3 to TRBJ2-3; D is ambiguous. The CDR3 runs to 14 residues. Trimming stripped 1 base from V and 1 base from J, with 6 bases between. Germline V CDR1 and CDR2: LGHNA, YSLEER.

This clonotype was recorded at least ten times. This is likely a read error, given that the CDR3 carries no conserved phenylalanine or tryptophan at its end. The DNA is left out, because the CDR3 cannot be placed on it with certainty; the CDR3 is given as TCRdb lists it. The chain employs TRBV19 and TRBJ1-2; the table's D call TRBD1 went unverified against the DNA. From its first to its last residue, the CDR3 has 13 amino acids. The germline CDR1 and CDR2 sequences are LNHDA and SQIVND (reference sequence). Here the CDR3 reads CASSASDRGRLES.

This clonotype was counted ten times or more. The gene calls are TRBV12-3 or TRBV12-4 and TRBJ1-2; TRBD1 aligns across 7 bases. J was trimmed by 2 bases and V by 4 bases; bases with no gene match: 4. The CDR3 length is 14 residues. For the CDR3, the DNA is TGTGCCAGCAGTTCCCAGGGGGTAAACTATGGCTACACCTTC. It codes for CASSSQGVNYGYTF.

This clonotype has at least ten counts. V gene TRBV28 combines with J gene TRBJ2-5; D remains unclear. This CDR3 has 13 amino acids. Germline V gene sequence: CDR1 MDHEN, CDR2 SYDVKM. With 6 bases removed from V and 4 bases from J, the gap between germline ends came to 12 bases. The CDR3, as DNA: TGTGCCAGCAGCCCCACCTTGGGAGAGACCCAGTACTTC. Amino acid sequence: CASSPTLGETQYF.

This clonotype was found a few times. The chain uses TRBV29-1 and TRBJ2-4, with a possible D match to TRBD1 (6 bases). The germline V and J ends were trimmed by 4 bases and 5 bases, with 12 bases remaining between them. The CDR3 contains 13 residues. CDR1 is SQVTM, CDR2 ANQGSEA, per germline. Here the CDR3 DNA reads TGCAGCGTTGCCGACAGGAGCCAAAACATTCAGTACTTC. Translating gives CSVADRSQNIQYF.

Only a few counts were recorded for this clonotype. The chain joins TRBV11-2 to TRBJ2-7; D is perhaps TRBD1 or TRBD2 (5 bases each). V dropped 1 base and J dropped 2 bases, with 12 bases sitting between them. Per the germline V gene, CDR1 is SGHAT and CDR2 is FQNNGV. The CDR3 is 15 amino acids. The CDR3 is CASSLVGDGPYEQYF. As DNA, the CDR3 is TGTGCCAGCAGCTTAGTCGGGGACGGGCCCTACGAGCAGTACTTC.

In its sample, this clonotype was seen many times. V gene TRBV19 combines with J gene TRBJ2-1; the match to TRBD2 covers 7 bases. This CDR3 has 14 amino acids. Germline trimming cut 1 base from V and 6 bases from J; bases unmatched to any gene: 3. In germline, CDR1 is LNHDA, CDR2 SQIVND (reference sequence). For the CDR3, the DNA is TGTGCCAGTAGTATAGTAGGGAGGGGCAATGAGCAGTTCTTC. Amino acids: CASSIVGRGNEQFF.

This clonotype has ten or more counts. This chain uses TRBV27 with TRBJ2-6; D remains unclear. V lost 5 bases and J lost 4, with 12 bases in between. The germline V gene encodes CDR1 MNHEY and CDR2 SMNVEV (reference sequence). This CDR3 region has 15 residues. Here the CDR3 DNA reads TGTGCCAGCAGTCATAGGATGTCCGGGGCCAACGTCCTGACTTTC. Its translation: CASSHRMSGANVLTF.

This clonotype showed up just a few times. V and J are TRBV7-6 and TRBJ2-6; no definite D call. Germline-derived CDR1 and CDR2 are SGHVS and FNYEAQ. There are 17 residues in the CDR3. Trimming removed 3 bases from V and 1 base from J, with 13 bases in between. DNA for the CDR3: TGTGCCAGCAGCTTGACCATAGGGTTATCTGGGGCCAACGTCCTGACTTTC. Residues: CASSLTIGLSGANVLTF.

In this sample, this clonotype turned up many times. The chain employs TRBV28 and TRBJ1-2; 7 bases match TRBD1. Trimming at V came to 4 bases and at J to 6 bases, leaving 5 bases not matched to a gene. This CDR3 contains 13 residues. The germline CDR1 and CDR2 sequences are MDHEN and SYDVKM. The CDR3 loop reads CASSSLDRNGYTF. For the CDR3, the DNA is TGTGCCAGCAGTTCCTTGGACAGGAATGGCTACACCTTC.

The table lists this clonotype with a few counts. The genes are TRBV7-2 and TRBJ2-1, with TRBD2 identical over 8 bases. Trimming cost V 6 bases and J 0 bases; bases outside gene matches: 4. Germline V lookup: CDR1 SGHTA, CDR2 FQGNSA. The CDR3 covers 15 residues. CDR3 in DNA: TGTGCCAGCAGTGGGGGGACTAGCTCCTACAATGAGCAGTTCTTC. This codes for CASSGGTSSYNEQFF.

This clonotype was found many times. The chain joins TRBV5-6 to TRBJ2-1; 8 bases match TRBD2. CDR3 length equals 16 residues. V was clipped by 6 bases and J by 0 bases; unmatched bases: 8. Germline V gives CDR1 SGHDT, CDR2 YYEEEE. The CDR3 nucleotides are TGTGCCAGCATGCTCACGGGGGGGACCTCCTACAATGAGCAGTTCTTC. It is translated as CASMLTGGTSYNEQFF.

The table lists this clonotype with many counts. The J gene is TRBJ2-5, the V gene TRBV5-1; TRBD1 agrees at 8 bases. The CDR3 runs to 13 residues. With V trimmed by 4 bases and J by 4 bases, 3 bases remained unmatched. Germline CDR1 is SGHRS and CDR2 is YFSETQ. CDR3 region: CASSRDRGETQYF. The CDR3 DNA follows: TGCGCCAGCAGCCGTGACAGGGGAGAGACCCAGTACTTC. Complete variable domain (other parts from reference TRBV5-1 and TRBJ2-5): KAGVTQTPRYLIKTRGQQVTLSCSPISGHRSVSWYQQTPGQGLQFLFEYFSETQRNKGNFPGRFSGRQFSNSRSEMNVSTLELGDSALYLCASSRDRGETQYFGPGTRLLVL.

The rearrangement links TRBV7-9 to TRBJ2-7, with D possibly being TRBD2 (6 bases). V dropped 5 bases and J dropped 3 bases, with 14 bases sitting between them. Germline-derived CDR1 and CDR2 are SEHNR and FQNEAQ (reference sequence). This CDR3 contains 14 residues. CDR3 sequence reads: CASSPGVGIYEQYF. The CDR3 region has the DNA TGTGCCAGCAGCCCGGGGGTCGGAATCTACGAGCAGTACTTC.

This clonotype was counted ten times or more. The chain recombines TRBV30 with TRBJ1-1; unclear D gene. Trimming left V 0 bases short and J 3 bases short, with 11 bases between. Germline-derived CDR1 and CDR2 are GTSNPN and SVGIG (reference sequence). The CDR3 is 14 residues long. CDR3 in DNA: TGTGCCTGGAGTGTTACTGGTGCGTACACTGAAGCTTTCTTT. Translating gives CAWSVTGAYTEAFF.

The chain has TRBV6-2 or TRBV6-3 and TRBJ2-7; tentatively, D is TRBD2 (6 bases). CDR1 and CDR2 from the germline V gene are MNHEY and SVGEGT. V was shortened by 0 bases and J by 0 bases, with 18 bases between the two germline ends. The CDR3 length is 18 residues. The DNA for the CDR3 is TGTGCCAGCAGTTACTCCCCTCCGACTAGAGGGCCCTCCTACGAGCAGTACTTC. It yields the protein CASSYSPPTRGPSYEQYF.

This clonotype has ten or more counts. The rearrangement joins TRBV6-1 to TRBJ2-2; TRBD1 aligns across 7 bases. CDR1 and CDR2 from the germline V gene are MNHNS and SASEGT. This CDR3 has 13 amino acids. V trimming: 10 bases; J trimming: 7 bases; junction bases outside the gene matches: 9. CDR3 amino acids: CATRQGEVGELFF. The CDR3 coding sequence is TGTGCCACCCGACAGGGTGAGGTCGGGGAGCTGTTTTTT.

The chain has TRBV13 and TRBJ2-3, with D tentatively TRBD1 or TRBD2 (5 bases each). Trimming pared 0 bases from V and 4 bases from J, leaving 14 bases between. This CDR3 spans 16 amino acids. CDR1 is PRHDT and CDR2 is FYEKMQ in the germline V gene (reference sequence). The CDR3 protein is CASSLGTAASSDTQYF. CDR3 DNA sequence: TGTGCCAGCAGCTTAGGGACAGCGGCCAGCTCAGATACGCAGTATTTT.

Notes on this clonotype: A much bigger clone sits one base away, suggesting this may be a read error. J is TRBJ1-1 and V is TRBV6-1, with 8 bases matching TRBD1. The CDR3 runs to 13 residues. Looked up from germline, CDR1 is MNHNS and CDR2 is SASEGT. The CDR3 loop is CVSTEDRASEAFF. DNA for the CDR3: TGTGTCAGCACAGAGGACAGGGCGAGTGAAGCTTTCTTT.

V usage is TRBV2 and J usage is TRBJ1-2; the match to TRBD1 covers 9 bases. CDR3 length: 11 residues. The V gene's germline CDR1 is SNHLY and CDR2 FYNNEI. Germline trimming cut 6 bases from V and 10 bases from J; bases unmatched to any gene: 3. For the CDR3, the DNA is TGTGCCAGCAGCGGGACAGGGACCTACACCTTC. It specifies CASSGTGTYTF.